The clone carrying this T cell receptor (beta chain) was found a few times. Together with a sample-barcoded 5' primer, a J-beta primer mix was included in a second PCR lasting about 7 to 11 cycles. The template-switch adaptor was a 5' adaptor with 12 random nucleotides. It tagged each cDNA molecule. TCRdb re-called the 5' RACE reads through MiXCR, storing one row per CDR3 protein. The repertoire holds around 800,000 distinct CDR3 sequences, about 55% seen once, with approximately 40% in the top ten. The data belong to a study of blood T cells in healthy people across ages. Across the whole study: Template switching recovered approximately one barcoded beta molecule for every two T cells.

Donation came from healthy Caucasian individuals in Russia who were aged about 6 to 90. The ends lost 1 base at V and 6 bases at J; junction bases unmatched: 7. The germline gives CDR1 SGHRS, CDR2 YFSETQ. CDR3 length: 15 residues. Sequenced sample: blood. This clonotype was sampled from a man aged 80 or over in good health. V and J are TRBV5-1 and TRBJ2-3; TRBD1 agrees at 8 bases. The CDR3 coding sequence is TGCGCCAGCAGCTTGACAGGGGGGAGGTTTGATACGCAGTATTTT. It translates to CASSLTGGRFDTQYF. Variable domain in full (rest from reference TRBV5-1 and TRBJ2-3): KAGVTQTPRYLIKTRGQQVTLSCSPISGHRSVSWYQQTPGQGLQFLFEYFSETQRNKGNFPGRFSGRQFSNSRSEMNVSTLELGDSALYLCASSLTGGRFDTQYFGPGTRLTVL.